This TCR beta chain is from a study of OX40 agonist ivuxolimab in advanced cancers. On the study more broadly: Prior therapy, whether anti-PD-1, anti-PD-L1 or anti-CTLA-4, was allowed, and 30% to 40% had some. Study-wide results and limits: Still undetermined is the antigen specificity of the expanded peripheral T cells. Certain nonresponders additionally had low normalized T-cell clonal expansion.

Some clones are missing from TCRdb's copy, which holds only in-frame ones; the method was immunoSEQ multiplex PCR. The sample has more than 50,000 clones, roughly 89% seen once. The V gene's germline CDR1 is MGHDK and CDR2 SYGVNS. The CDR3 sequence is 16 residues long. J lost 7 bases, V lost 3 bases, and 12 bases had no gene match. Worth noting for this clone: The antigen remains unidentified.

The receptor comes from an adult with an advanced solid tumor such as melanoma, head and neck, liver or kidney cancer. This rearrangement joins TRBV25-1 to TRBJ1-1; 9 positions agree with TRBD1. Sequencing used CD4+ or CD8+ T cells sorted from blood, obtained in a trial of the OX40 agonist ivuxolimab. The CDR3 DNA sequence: TGTGCCAGCAGTGATTGGACAGGGGCCGGAATGAGTGAAGCTTTCTTT. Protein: CASSDWTGAGMSEAFF.